Listed below are T cell receptor beta chains from one sample, sequenced in a study of blood T cell repertoires in COVID-19. Some clones are missing from TCRdb's copy, which holds only in-frame ones; the method was immunoSEQ multiplex PCR. The sample includes fewer than 500,000 clones, around 90% of them seen just once. The sample taken for sequencing was PBMCs or T cells enriched from blood (not recorded which). These receptor sequences come from a woman under 30 who had recovered from COVID-19. Both conserved end residues are part of each CDR3. Each record gives: V gene, J gene, D gene, clone size, CDR3 DNA, CDR3 protein. The D gene is left open where the match is weak. Expanded clones get a size class; other rows say once, few or many, or leave the size out.

v_gene: TRBV19
j_gene: TRBJ1-2
d_gene: .
abundance: once
CDR3nt: TGTGCCAGTAGTCCAGGGGAAGGAGGCTATGGCTACACCTTC
CDR3aa: CASSPGEGGYGYTF

v_gene: TRBV7-2
j_gene: TRBJ2-3
d_gene: .
abundance: .
CDR3nt: TGTGCCAGCAGCTTGCTAGGGACTTCAAGCACAGATACGCAGTATTTT
CDR3aa: CASSLLGTSSTDTQYF

v_gene: TRBV24-1
j_gene: TRBJ2-5
d_gene: .
abundance: once
CDR3nt: TGTGCCACCAGTGAACGTTCACCGGGACTAGAGACCCAGTACTTC
CDR3aa: CATSERSPGLETQYF

v_gene: TRBV27
j_gene: TRBJ2-4
d_gene: .
abundance: once
CDR3nt: TGTGCCAGCAGTAGTGACAGCAAAAACATTCAGTACTTC
CDR3aa: CASSSDSKNIQYF

v_gene: TRBV12-5
j_gene: TRBJ2-7
d_gene: .
abundance: .
CDR3nt: TGTGCTAGTGGTTTGGGGGGAGTGGGATACGAGCAGTACTTC
CDR3aa: CASGLGGVGYEQYF

v_gene: TRBV30
j_gene: TRBJ1-2
d_gene: TRBD1
abundance: .
CDR3nt: TGTGCCGGGACTACAGGGGGCTATGGCTACACCTTC
CDR3aa: CAGTTGGYGYTF

v_gene: TRBV10-3
j_gene: TRBJ1-6
d_gene: TRBD1
abundance: .
CDR3nt: TGTGCCATCAGTGCGCTGGCGACAGGGAATAATTCACCCCTCCACTTT
CDR3aa: CAISALATGNNSPLHF

v_gene: TRBV5-4
j_gene: TRBJ2-7
d_gene: TRBD1
abundance: few
CDR3nt: TGTGCCAGCAGCTTAGCGGGGACAGGGTACTACGAGCAGTACTTC
CDR3aa: CASSLAGTGYYEQYF

v_gene: TRBV15
j_gene: TRBJ2-7
d_gene: .
abundance: .
CDR3nt: TGTGCCACCAGTGAGCTGTATGGCGGCGAGCAGTACTTC
CDR3aa: CATSELYGGEQYF

v_gene: TRBV5-4
j_gene: TRBJ1-5
d_gene: .
abundance: .
CDR3nt: TGTGCCAGCAGCTTGGGAGGGATTGGCAATCAGCCCCAGCATTTT
CDR3aa: CASSLGGIGNQPQHF

v_gene: TRBV28
j_gene: TRBJ2-7
d_gene: .
abundance: .
CDR3nt: TGTGCCAGCAGTCTTCTGACCGCTCGTGAGGGCTACGAGCAGTACTTC
CDR3aa: CASSLLTAREGYEQYF

v_gene: TRBV19
j_gene: TRBJ1-5
d_gene: .
abundance: .
CDR3nt: TGTGCCAGTAGTATAGAGGCCAGGGTCGATCAGCCCCAGCATTTT
CDR3aa: CASSIEARVDQPQHF

v_gene: TRBV6-5
j_gene: TRBJ2-1
d_gene: .
abundance: few
CDR3nt: TGTGCCAGCAACCAGGGGGGTGAGCAGTTCTTC
CDR3aa: CASNQGGEQFF

v_gene: TRBV4-2
j_gene: TRBJ2-1
d_gene: TRBD2
abundance: .
CDR3nt: TGTGCCAGCAGCCAAGAGGGGAGCGGGGGGCGCAATGAGCAGTTCTTC
CDR3aa: CASSQEGSGGRNEQFF

v_gene: TRBV5-4
j_gene: TRBJ1-4
d_gene: .
abundance: .
CDR3nt: TGTGCCAGCAGCTTCACGGGAGGTGGAGAAAAACTGTTTTTT
CDR3aa: CASSFTGGGEKLFF

v_gene: TRBV6-1
j_gene: TRBJ1-6
d_gene: .
abundance: .
CDR3nt: TGTGCCAGCAGTTCCCTCGGTAATCCCCTCCACTTT
CDR3aa: CASSSLGNPLHF

v_gene: TRBV18
j_gene: TRBJ2-3
d_gene: TRBD1
abundance: .
CDR3nt: TGTGCCAGCTCACTCGGACAGGATTACTCAGATACGCAGTATTTT
CDR3aa: CASSLGQDYSDTQYF

v_gene: TRBV6-1
j_gene: TRBJ1-5
d_gene: .
abundance: .
CDR3nt: TGTGCCAGCAGTGAAATAGGGGTGCAGCCCCAGCATTTT
CDR3aa: CASSEIGVQPQHF

v_gene: TRBV6-5
j_gene: TRBJ2-5
d_gene: .
abundance: .
CDR3nt: TGTGCCAGCAGTTACCCAGGGGTGGAGACCCAGTACTTC
CDR3aa: CASSYPGVETQYF

v_gene: TRBV24-1
j_gene: TRBJ1-1
d_gene: .
abundance: .
CDR3nt: TGTGCCACCAGTGATGGGAAACAGGGAAGTGACACTGAAGCTTTCTTT
CDR3aa: CATSDGKQGSDTEAFF

v_gene: TRBV3-1/TRBV3-2
j_gene: TRBJ1-2
d_gene: .
abundance: once
CDR3nt: TGTGCCAGCAGCCAAGATCGGAGCAGTGCCTATGGCTACACCTTC
CDR3aa: CASSQDRSSAYGYTF

v_gene: TRBV5-8
j_gene: TRBJ2-1
d_gene: .
abundance: once
CDR3nt: TGTGCCAGCAGCTCTAGCGAGGATGAGCAGTTCTTC
CDR3aa: CASSSSEDEQFF

v_gene: TRBV9
j_gene: TRBJ2-1
d_gene: TRBD1
abundance: .
CDR3nt: TGTGCCAGCAGCGTAGGGGGGGACAGGACCAATGAGCAGTTCTTC
CDR3aa: CASSVGGDRTNEQFF

v_gene: TRBV10-1
j_gene: TRBJ2-5
d_gene: .
abundance: once
CDR3nt: TGCGCCAGCAGTGAGGCGAACAGGGAAGAGACCCAGTACTTC
CDR3aa: CASSEANREETQYF

v_gene: TRBV6-5
j_gene: TRBJ1-5
d_gene: .
abundance: .
CDR3nt: TGTGCCAGCATCCTGACCTCGACAGGCCTTCAGCCCCAGCATTTT
CDR3aa: CASILTSTGLQPQHF

v_gene: TRBV5-4
j_gene: TRBJ1-3
d_gene: .
abundance: .
CDR3nt: TGTGCCAGCAGCTCGGCCGGAGAGGGAAACACCATATATTTT
CDR3aa: CASSSAGEGNTIYF

v_gene: TRBV29-1
j_gene: TRBJ2-3
d_gene: .
abundance: .
CDR3nt: TGCAGCGTTGAGCCGACTACCACCACAGATACGCAGTATTTT
CDR3aa: CSVEPTTTTDTQYF

v_gene: TRBV18
j_gene: TRBJ2-7
d_gene: .
abundance: .
CDR3nt: TGTGCCAGCTCACCCGGCAGGCCCCAGACCTACGAGCAGTACTTC
CDR3aa: CASSPGRPQTYEQYF

v_gene: TRBV28
j_gene: TRBJ1-2
d_gene: .
abundance: .
CDR3nt: TGTGCCACCAACCTAGCGGGTGGCTACACCTTC
CDR3aa: CATNLAGGYTF

v_gene: TRBV19
j_gene: TRBJ1-5
d_gene: .
abundance: few
CDR3nt: TGTGCCAGTAGTACGGGGTGGGACAATCAGCCCCAGCATTTT
CDR3aa: CASSTGWDNQPQHF

v_gene: TRBV5-1
j_gene: TRBJ2-7
d_gene: TRBD1
abundance: few
CDR3nt: TGCGCCAGTCAACCTTGGACAGGGCGGGTCTACGAGCAGTACTTC
CDR3aa: CASQPWTGRVYEQYF

v_gene: TRBV2
j_gene: TRBJ2-7
d_gene: .
abundance: .
CDR3nt: TGTGCCAGCAGCTCAGAGGGCTGGGAGCAGTACTTC
CDR3aa: CASSSEGWEQYF

v_gene: TRBV2
j_gene: TRBJ2-3
d_gene: .
abundance: .
CDR3nt: TGTGCCAGCAGTATTAGCGCAAGCACAGATACGCAGTATTTT
CDR3aa: CASSISASTDTQYF

v_gene: TRBV10-3
j_gene: TRBJ1-2
d_gene: TRBD1
abundance: once
CDR3nt: TGTGCCACGGGGACAGGGGGTTTCTATGGCTACACCTTC
CDR3aa: CATGTGGFYGYTF

v_gene: TRBV2
j_gene: TRBJ2-7
d_gene: .
abundance: .
CDR3nt: TGTGCCAGCAGTGCCCAACAGGTTACCTACGAGCAGTACTTC
CDR3aa: CASSAQQVTYEQYF

v_gene: TRBV28
j_gene: TRBJ2-3
d_gene: TRBD2
abundance: .
CDR3nt: TGTGCCAGCAGTATGCCGGGGGGGGGCGGCACAGATACGCAGTATTTT
CDR3aa: CASSMPGGGGTDTQYF

v_gene: TRBV20-1
j_gene: TRBJ2-1
d_gene: .
abundance: .
CDR3nt: TGCAGTGCCCCACCGCGGGAGCAGTTCTTC
CDR3aa: CSAPPREQFF

v_gene: TRBV3-1/TRBV3-2
j_gene: TRBJ2-5
d_gene: TRBD2
abundance: .
CDR3nt: TGTGCCAGCAGCCAGCTAGCGGGGGTAGGGGGAGAGACCCAGTACTTC
CDR3aa: CASSQLAGVGGETQYF

v_gene: TRBV19
j_gene: TRBJ1-2
d_gene: .
abundance: .
CDR3nt: TGTGCCAGTAGTATAGCTACTAACTATGGCTACACCTTC
CDR3aa: CASSIATNYGYTF

v_gene: TRBV21-1
j_gene: TRBJ2-1
d_gene: .
abundance: .
CDR3nt: TGTGCCAGCAGCAAAGCGCCCAGGCGGGGGGGCATTTATGAGCAGTTCTTC
CDR3aa: CASSKAPRRGGIYEQFF

v_gene: TRBV6-5
j_gene: TRBJ2-2
d_gene: TRBD1
abundance: once
CDR3nt: TGTGCCAGCAGTTGGGACAGGGGGCGGCCCGGGGAGCTGTTTTTT
CDR3aa: CASSWDRGRPGELFF

v_gene: TRBV19
j_gene: TRBJ1-4
d_gene: .
abundance: .
CDR3nt: TGTGCCACAAGCGGGGGAAAACTGTTTTTT
CDR3aa: CATSGGKLFF

v_gene: TRBV2
j_gene: TRBJ1-1
d_gene: .
abundance: .
CDR3nt: TGTGCCAGCAGTGAAAGCTTTTGGAGATCTGAAGCTTTCTTT
CDR3aa: CASSESFWRSEAFF

v_gene: TRBV5-1
j_gene: TRBJ1-5
d_gene: TRBD1
abundance: .
CDR3nt: TGCGCCAGCGGTACAGGGGTATTAGGTCAGCCCCAGCATTTT
CDR3aa: CASGTGVLGQPQHF

v_gene: TRBV5-4
j_gene: TRBJ1-3
d_gene: .
abundance: .
CDR3nt: TGTGCCAGCAGCTTTGACAGTTTCTCTGGAAACACCATATATTTT
CDR3aa: CASSFDSFSGNTIYF

v_gene: TRBV6-1
j_gene: TRBJ2-7
d_gene: TRBD1
abundance: .
CDR3nt: TGTGCCAGCAGTGAAGCCGGGACAGATATCGACGAGCAGTACTTC
CDR3aa: CASSEAGTDIDEQYF

v_gene: TRBV7-8
j_gene: TRBJ1-6
d_gene: TRBD1
abundance: .
CDR3nt: TGTGCCAGCAGCTTGGACAGGGCCTCTAATTCACCCCTCCACTTT
CDR3aa: CASSLDRASNSPLHF